This TCR beta chain was recorded in a study of shared clonotypes between healthy human individuals. Findings of the study overall: The sole specimen, blood, was sampled, and tissue repertoires likely differ.

About this clone itself: What it binds is unknown.

Evenly divided among several immunoSEQ plates was the genomic DNA of each subset. Clones were sequenced by immunoSEQ multiplex PCR, and TCRdb holds only the in-frame ones, with some missing. Of under 600,000 clones in the sample, roughly 85% were seen once. V was clipped by 5 bases and J by 10 bases, with 15 bases between them. The V gene's germline CDR1 is SEHNR and CDR2 FQNEAQ (reference sequence). The CDR3 consists of 13 residues. The receptor comes from a woman in her forties in good health. Some clones in this sample may be carry-over from other donors' samples. The source material was PBMCs. The J gene is TRBJ2-1, the V gene TRBV7-9, with a tentative D call TRBD2 (5 bases). The CDR3 sequence is CASSAGGYDEQFF. The CDR3 region has the DNA TGTGCCAGCAGCGCCGGAGGCTATGACGAGCAGTTCTTC.